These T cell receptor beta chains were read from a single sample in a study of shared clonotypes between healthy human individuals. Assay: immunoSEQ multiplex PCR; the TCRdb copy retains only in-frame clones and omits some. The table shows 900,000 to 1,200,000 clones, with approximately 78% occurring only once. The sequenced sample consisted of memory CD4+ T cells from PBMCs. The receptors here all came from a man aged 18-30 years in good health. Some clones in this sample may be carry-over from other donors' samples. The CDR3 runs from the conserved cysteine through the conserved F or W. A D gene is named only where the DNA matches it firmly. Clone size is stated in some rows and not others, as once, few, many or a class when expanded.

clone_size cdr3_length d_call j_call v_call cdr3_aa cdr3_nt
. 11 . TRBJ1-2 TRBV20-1 CSEVSSYGYTF TGCAGTGAGGTCAGCTCCTATGGCTACACCTTC
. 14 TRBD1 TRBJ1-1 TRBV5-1 CASSGQGGDTEAFF TGCGCCAGCAGCGGACAGGGAGGGGACACTGAAGCTTTCTTT
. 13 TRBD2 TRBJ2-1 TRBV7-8 CAGGSGSSNEQFF TGTGCCGGGGGTAGCGGGAGTTCTAATGAGCAGTTCTTC
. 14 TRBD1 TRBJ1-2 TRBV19 CASSIGGTAYGYTF TGTGCCAGTAGTATAGGGGGGACAGCGTATGGCTACACCTTC
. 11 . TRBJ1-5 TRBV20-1 CSAPQPGSQHF TGCAGTGCCCCGCAACCCGGGTCCCAGCATTTT
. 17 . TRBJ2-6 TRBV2 CASSGRATGTGANVLTF TGTGCCAGCAGTGGTAGGGCCACAGGGACGGGGGCCAACGTCCTGACTTTC
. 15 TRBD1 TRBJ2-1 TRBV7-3 CASSLMGQGGDEQFF TGTGCCAGCAGCTTAATGGGACAGGGTGGCGATGAGCAGTTCTTC
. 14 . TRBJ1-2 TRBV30 CAWTGWEVNYGYTF TGTGCCTGGACCGGGTGGGAGGTGAACTATGGCTACACCTTC
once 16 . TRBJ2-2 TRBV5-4 CASSLVSGAVTGELFF TGTGCCAGCAGCTTGGTCTCCGGGGCGGTCACCGGGGAGCTGTTTTTT
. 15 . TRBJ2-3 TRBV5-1 CASSLQRASTDTQYF TGCGCCAGCAGCTTGCAGCGGGCGAGCACAGATACGCAGTATTTT
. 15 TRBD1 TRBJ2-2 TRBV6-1 CASSSQGAATGELFF TGTGCCAGCAGTTCACAGGGGGCGGCCACCGGGGAGCTGTTTTTT
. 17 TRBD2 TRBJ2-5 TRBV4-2 CASSQGVAGGPGETQYF TGTGCCAGCAGCCAAGGGGTAGCGGGAGGGCCTGGGGAGACCCAGTACTTC
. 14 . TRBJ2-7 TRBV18 CASSRVGSSYEQYF TGTGCCAGCTCCCGGGTCGGGAGTAGCTACGAGCAGTACTTC
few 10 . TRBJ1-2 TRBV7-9 CASGSYGYTF TGTGCCAGCGGGAGCTATGGCTACACCTTC
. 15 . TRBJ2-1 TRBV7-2 CASSLELSGYNEQFF TGTGCCAGCAGCTTAGAACTATCTGGCTACAATGAGCAGTTCTTC
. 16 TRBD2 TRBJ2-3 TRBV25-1 CASSVGSGSGTDTQYF TGTGCCAGCAGCGTGGGTAGCGGGAGCGGCACAGATACGCAGTATTTT
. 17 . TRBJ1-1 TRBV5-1 CASSLAGEGGPSFAAFF TGCGCCAGCAGCTTGGCCGGTGAGGGGGGACCTAGTTTCGCGGCTTTCTTT
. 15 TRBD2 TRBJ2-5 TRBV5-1 CASSRIGTSEETQYF TGCGCCAGCAGCAGAATCGGGACTAGCGAAGAGACCCAGTACTTC
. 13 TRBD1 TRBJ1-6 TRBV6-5 CASSLYGTGVTHF TGTGCCAGCAGTCTCTACGGGACAGGGGTGACCCACTTT
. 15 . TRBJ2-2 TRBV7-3 CASSLQGAYAGELFF TGTGCCAGCAGCTTACAAGGGGCCTACGCCGGGGAGCTGTTTTTT
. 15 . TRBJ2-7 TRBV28 CASSSPSGQLYEQYF TGTGCCAGCAGTTCCCCGAGTGGACAGCTCTACGAGCAGTACTTC
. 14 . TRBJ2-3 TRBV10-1 CASSEGNTADTQYF TGCGCCAGCAGTGAGGGTAACACCGCAGATACGCAGTATTTT
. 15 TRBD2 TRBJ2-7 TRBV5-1 CASSTGGSLAYEQYF TGCGCCAGCAGCACGGGGGGATCACTCGCCTACGAGCAGTACTTC
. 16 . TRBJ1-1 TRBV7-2 CASSLVWSEGDTEAFF TGTGCCAGCAGCTTAGTTTGGTCGGAGGGGGACACTGAAGCTTTCTTT
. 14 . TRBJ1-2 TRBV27 CASSLGRVGYGYTF TGTGCCAGCAGTTTGGGCAGGGTAGGGTATGGCTACACCTTC
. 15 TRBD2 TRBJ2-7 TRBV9 CASSEGGAGTYEQYF TGTGCCAGCAGCGAGGGAGGAGCGGGGACCTACGAGCAGTACTTC
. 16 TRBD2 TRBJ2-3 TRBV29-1 CSVQRLAGLSTNTQYF TGCAGCGTACAGCGACTAGCGGGATTAAGCACAAATACGCAGTATTTT
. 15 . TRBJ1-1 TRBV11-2 CASSLASQWNTEAFF TGTGCCAGCAGCTTAGCCTCCCAGTGGAACACTGAAGCTTTCTTT
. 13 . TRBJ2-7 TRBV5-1 CASSLEVSYEQYF TGCGCCAGCAGCTTGGAGGTCTCCTACGAGCAGTACTTC
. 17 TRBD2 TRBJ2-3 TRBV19 CASSIWVAGQRADTQYF TGTGCCAGTAGTATTTGGGTAGCGGGCCAAAGGGCAGATACGCAGTATTTT
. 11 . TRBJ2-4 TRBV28 CAITIRGIQYF TGTGCCATCACGATAAGAGGCATTCAGTACTTC
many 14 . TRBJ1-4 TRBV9 CASSVGVSNEKLFF TGTGCCAGCAGCGTTGGGGTGAGCAATGAAAAACTGTTTTTT
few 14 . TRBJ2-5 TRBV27 CASSLQGVQETQYF TGTGCCAGCAGTTTACAGGGTGTACAAGAGACCCAGTACTTC
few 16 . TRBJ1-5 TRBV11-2 CASSFRTNYSNQPQHF TGTGCCAGCAGCTTCCGGACAAATTATAGCAATCAGCCCCAGCATTTT
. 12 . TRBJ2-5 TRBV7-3 CASPRGRETQYF TGTGCCAGCCCACGGGGACGGGAGACCCAGTACTTC
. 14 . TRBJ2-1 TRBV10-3 CAISESGLSNEQFF TGTGCCATCAGTGAGTCCGGACTCAGCAATGAGCAGTTCTTC
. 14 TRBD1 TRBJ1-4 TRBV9 CASSRQGTNEKLFF TGTGCCAGCAGCAGACAGGGAACTAATGAAAAACTGTTTTTT
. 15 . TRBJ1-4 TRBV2 CASSEYRATNEKLFF TGTGCCAGCAGTGAATACCGAGCAACTAATGAAAAACTGTTTTTT